A selection of T cell receptor beta chains follows, all from one sample in a study of T cell clonotyping in hematopoietic cell transplantation. Sequenced by immunoSEQ multiplex PCR; TCRdb stores in-frame clones only, minus some. The profile covers approximately 8,000 clones, with roughly 62% appearing a single time and around 23% taken by the ten largest. The sample consisted of peripheral blood mononuclear cells, taken 100 days after allogeneic stem cell transplant. The source is a male patient between 60 and 69 years old who had an allogeneic stem cell transplant from an unrelated donor, so the T cells may come from the graft donor. Some clones in this sample may be carry-over from other donors' samples. The CDR3 runs from the conserved cysteine through the conserved F or W. The D gene is left open where the match is weak.

V	D	J	CDR3
TRBV7-2	TRBD1	TRBJ1-2	CASSVGQDYGYTF
TRBV27	NA	TRBJ2-4	CASSEAKNIQYF
TRBV11-3	TRBD1	TRBJ2-7	CASSASPGQGYEQYF
TRBV29-1	TRBD1	TRBJ1-5	CSVEDYDRAYF
TRBV5-5	TRBD2	TRBJ2-3	CASSFGAGAVGTDTQYF
TRBV4-1	NA	TRBJ2-2	CASTGTSNTGELFF
TRBV4-1	NA	TRBJ2-3	CASSQGDSTDTQYF
TRBV5-1	TRBD1	TRBJ1-2	CASSFGRGNGYTF
TRBV19	NA	TRBJ2-7	CASSYPGQGYEQYF
TRBV27	TRBD1	TRBJ2-2	CASRPYTGGSAGELFF
TRBV5-8	NA	TRBJ1-5	CASSRPRGDGDQPQHF
TRBV7-9	NA	TRBJ1-5	CASSLVEQGNQPQHF
TRBV5-1	NA	TRBJ1-1	CASSGVSSNTEAFF
TRBV5-4	NA	TRBJ1-1	CASRPVSANEAFF
TRBV10-3	NA	TRBJ1-5	CAISEETWGNQPQHF
TRBV25-1	NA	TRBJ1-1	CASYHIRGLNTEAFF
TRBV11-2	NA	TRBJ2-5	CASSLTGEETQYF
TRBV25-1	NA	TRBJ2-7	CASSPEAVPNYEQYF
TRBV27	TRBD1	TRBJ1-4	CASGRDRRKGATNEKLFF
TRBV7-2	NA	TRBJ1-4	CASSLVAGEKLFF
TRBV21-1	NA	TRBJ2-5	CASSNGREAYQETQYF
TRBV30	NA	TRBJ2-5	CAWNSGVNQETQYF
TRBV30	NA	TRBJ2-2	CAWSRPNTGELFF
TRBV5-1	NA	TRBJ2-1	CASSLDVEQFF
TRBV23-1	TRBD1	TRBJ1-1	CASSQWGQVSTEAFF
TRBV20-1	NA	TRBJ1-1	CSARGFRAFF
TRBV7-9	TRBD1	TRBJ1-4	CASSFKPGQGREKLFF
TRBV6-6	NA	TRBJ1-1	CASSYYPGRNTEAFF
TRBV11-2	NA	TRBJ2-7	CASSLGTAPSYEQYF
TRBV27	TRBD2	TRBJ2-1	CASSLSSSGGFSYNEQFF
TRBV5-8	NA	TRBJ1-2	CASSLGGLRVGYTF
TRBV18	TRBD1	TRBJ2-7	CASSPWTGGGYEQYF
TRBV5-1	NA	TRBJ1-5	CASSLEAGRWGQPQHF
TRBV7-7	NA	TRBJ2-1	CASSLNGQYNEQFF
TRBV11-2	NA	TRBJ2-7	CASSLDVGGGGSYEQYF
TRBV7-2	NA	TRBJ2-5	CASSVGGFAQETQYF
TRBV2	NA	TRBJ1-5	CASSGRGGQPQHF